These 2 T cell receptor beta chains were sequenced from one sample in a study of patients and donors after allogeneic stem cell transplantation. TCRdb reprocessed the RT-PCR reads with MiXCR, giving one entry per CDR3 protein. In the table there are fewer than 30,000 distinct CDR3 sequences, 8% to 10% of which are singletons. The sequenced sample was blood, either unsorted or a sorted T cell fraction (not recorded which). The receptors derive from a human donor who was either an allogeneic HSCT recipient or a stem cell or donor lymphocyte infusion donor (not recorded which). It is not recorded whose cells these are; they may come from a transplant donor.

The chain employs TRBV10-3 and TRBJ2-3; 11 bases map to TRBD2. Germline-derived CDR1 and CDR2 are ENHRY and SYGVKD. The CDR3 totals 16 residues. J lost 3 bases, V lost 1 base, and 3 bases had no gene match. The CDR3 sequence is CAISEYRTSGTDTQYF. Written as DNA, the CDR3 is TGTGCCATCAGTGAGTATCGGACTAGCGGGACAGATACGCAGTATTTT.

This clonotype was detected ten times or more. The chain is built from TRBV7-9 and TRBJ2-1; D gene uncertain. V lost 4 bases and J lost 5, with 12 bases in between. The CDR3 is 14 residues long. CDR1 SEHNR and CDR2 FQNEAQ come from the germline V gene (reference sequence). CDR3 nucleotides: TGTGCCAGCAGCTCAGCCGGACGGAACAATGAGCAGTTCTTC. Amino acid sequence: CASSSAGRNNEQFF.